This T cell receptor beta chain was found in a study of PD-1 blockade in classical Hodgkin lymphoma. Between the trimmed V and J ends, which lost 6 bases and 2 bases, there was a span of 13 bases. The CDR3 length is 14 residues. This clone was recorded once. Specified time point: newly diagnosed, previously untreated cHL patient sample. Sequenced by immunoSEQ multiplex PCR; TCRdb stores in-frame clones only, minus some. The sample consists of around 25,000 clones, over 85% of them appearing once. The receptor's source is a human donor with classical Hodgkin lymphoma. This chain connects TRBV23-1 to TRBJ1-2, with a tentative D call TRBD1 (5 bases). TRBV23-1 is treated as an ORF (open reading frame) with a function not yet certain. Sequences were obtained from peripheral blood mononuclear cells (PBMCs). The CDR3 loop is CASSPGNRNYGYTF. The CDR3 DNA follows: TGCGCCAGCAGCCCAGGGAATCGGAACTATGGCTACACCTTC.